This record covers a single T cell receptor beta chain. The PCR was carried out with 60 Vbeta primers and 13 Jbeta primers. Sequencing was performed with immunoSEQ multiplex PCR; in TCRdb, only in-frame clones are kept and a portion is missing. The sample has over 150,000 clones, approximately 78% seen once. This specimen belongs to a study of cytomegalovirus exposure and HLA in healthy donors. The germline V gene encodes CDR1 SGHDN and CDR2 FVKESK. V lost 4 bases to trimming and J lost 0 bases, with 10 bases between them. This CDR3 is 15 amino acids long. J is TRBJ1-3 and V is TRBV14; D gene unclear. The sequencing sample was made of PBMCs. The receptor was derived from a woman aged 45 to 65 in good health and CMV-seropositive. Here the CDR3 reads CASSPWEFSGNTIYF. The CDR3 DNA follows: TGTGCCAGCAGCCCTTGGGAGTTCTCTGGAAACACCATATATTTT.